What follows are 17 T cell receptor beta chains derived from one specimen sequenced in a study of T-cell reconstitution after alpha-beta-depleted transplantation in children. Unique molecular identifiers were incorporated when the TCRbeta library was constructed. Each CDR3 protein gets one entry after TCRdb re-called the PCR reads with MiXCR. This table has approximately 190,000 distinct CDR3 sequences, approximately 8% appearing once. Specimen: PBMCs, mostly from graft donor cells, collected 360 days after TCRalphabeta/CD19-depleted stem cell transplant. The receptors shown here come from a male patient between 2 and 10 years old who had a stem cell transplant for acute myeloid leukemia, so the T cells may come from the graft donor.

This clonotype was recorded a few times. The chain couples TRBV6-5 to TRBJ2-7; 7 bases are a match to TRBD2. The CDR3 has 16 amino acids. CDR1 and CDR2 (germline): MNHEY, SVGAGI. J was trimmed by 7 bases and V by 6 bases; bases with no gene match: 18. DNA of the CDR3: TGTGCCAGCAGCTTACGACGCCTTGGCTCCGGGGGGGAGCAGTACTTC. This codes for CASSLRRLGSGGEQYF.

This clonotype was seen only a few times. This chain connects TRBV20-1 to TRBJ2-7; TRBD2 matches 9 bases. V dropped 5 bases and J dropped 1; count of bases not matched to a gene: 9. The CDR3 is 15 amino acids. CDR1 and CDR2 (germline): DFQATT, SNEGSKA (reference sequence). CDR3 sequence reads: CSAVSGSLNSYEQYF. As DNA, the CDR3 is TGCAGTGCTGTTAGCGGGAGCCTTAATTCCTACGAGCAGTACTTC.

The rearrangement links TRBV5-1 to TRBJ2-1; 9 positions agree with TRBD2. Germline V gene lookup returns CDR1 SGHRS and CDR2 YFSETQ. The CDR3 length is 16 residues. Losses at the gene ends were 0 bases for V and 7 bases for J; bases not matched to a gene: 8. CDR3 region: CASSLAPAGGPNEQFF. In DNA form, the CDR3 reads TGCGCCAGCAGCTTGGCCCCGGCGGGGGGGCCGAATGAGCAGTTCTTC.

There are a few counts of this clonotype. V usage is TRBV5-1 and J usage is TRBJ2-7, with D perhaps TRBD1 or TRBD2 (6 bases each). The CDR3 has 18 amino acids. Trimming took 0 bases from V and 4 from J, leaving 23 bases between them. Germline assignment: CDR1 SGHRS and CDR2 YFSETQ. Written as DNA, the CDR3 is TGCGCCAGCAGCTTGGGACTAGGGACACGCGGCTGGGGGTACGAGCAGTACTTC. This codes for CASSLGLGTRGWGYEQYF.

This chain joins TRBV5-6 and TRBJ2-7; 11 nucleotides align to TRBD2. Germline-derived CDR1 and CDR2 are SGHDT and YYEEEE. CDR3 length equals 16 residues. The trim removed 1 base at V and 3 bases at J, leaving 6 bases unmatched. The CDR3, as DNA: TGTGCCAGCAGCTTGTACCTAGCGGGAGGTCGCTACGAGCAGTACTTC. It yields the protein CASSLYLAGGRYEQYF.

DNA of the CDR3: TGTGCCAGCAGCCCCCGGGACTTCTACGAGCAGTACTTC. Translated: CASSPRDFYEQYF. The V call is TRBV14, the J call TRBJ2-7; D perhaps matches TRBD2 (6 bases). The CDR3 extends over 13 amino acids. Germline V lookup: CDR1 SGHDN, CDR2 FVKESK. Deletions cut 4 bases from V and 3 bases from J, with 10 bases between. The complete variable domain, with remaining parts taken from reference TRBV14 and TRBJ2-7, reads EAGVTQFPSHSVIEKGQTVTLRCDPISGHDNLYWYRRVMGKEIKFLLHFVKESKQDESGMPNNRFLAERTGGTYSTLKVQPAELEDSGVYFCASSPRDFYEQYFGPGTRLTVT.

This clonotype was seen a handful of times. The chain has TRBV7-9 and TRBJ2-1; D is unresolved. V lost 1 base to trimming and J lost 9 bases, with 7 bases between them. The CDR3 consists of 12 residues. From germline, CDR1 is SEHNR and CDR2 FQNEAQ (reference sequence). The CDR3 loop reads CASSLGNVEQFF. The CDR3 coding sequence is TGTGCCAGCAGCTTAGGGAATGTTGAGCAGTTCTTC.

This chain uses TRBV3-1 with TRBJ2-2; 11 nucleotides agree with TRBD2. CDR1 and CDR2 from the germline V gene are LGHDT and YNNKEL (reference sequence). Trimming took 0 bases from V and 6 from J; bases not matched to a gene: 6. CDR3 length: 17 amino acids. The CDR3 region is CASSQEGLADSAGELFF. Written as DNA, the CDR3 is TGTGCCAGCAGCCAAGAGGGACTAGCGGACTCAGCCGGGGAGCTGTTTTTT.

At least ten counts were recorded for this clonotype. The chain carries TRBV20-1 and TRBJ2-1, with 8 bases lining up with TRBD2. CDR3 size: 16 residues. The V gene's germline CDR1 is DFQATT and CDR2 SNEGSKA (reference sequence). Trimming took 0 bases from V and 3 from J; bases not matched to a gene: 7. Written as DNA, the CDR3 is TGCAGTGCTAGAGATACGACGGGGGGGCACTACAATGAGCAGTTCTTC. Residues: CSARDTTGGHYNEQFF.

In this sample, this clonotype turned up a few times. The CDR3 sequence is CASSRVQGREQFF. The CDR3 coding sequence is TGCGCCAGCAGCAGAGTACAGGGTAGGGAGCAGTTCTTC. This chain links TRBV5-1 with TRBJ2-1, with a possible D match to TRBD1 (6 bases). Trimming cost V 4 bases and J 10 bases, with 15 bases left between them. The CDR3 runs to 13 residues. Germline V gene lookup returns CDR1 SGHRS and CDR2 YFSETQ.

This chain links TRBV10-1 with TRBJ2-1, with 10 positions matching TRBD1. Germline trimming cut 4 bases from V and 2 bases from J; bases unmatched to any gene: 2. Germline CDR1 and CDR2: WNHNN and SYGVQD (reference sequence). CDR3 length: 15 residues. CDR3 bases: TGCGCCAGCAGTGGGGACAGGGGCCCCTACAATGAGCAGTTCTTC. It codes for CASSGDRGPYNEQFF.

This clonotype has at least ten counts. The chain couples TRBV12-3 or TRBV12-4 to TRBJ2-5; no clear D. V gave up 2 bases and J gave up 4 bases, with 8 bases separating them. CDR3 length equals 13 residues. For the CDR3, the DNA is TGTGCCAGCAGTTTATTAACGGGAGAGACCCAGTACTTC. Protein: CASSLLTGETQYF.

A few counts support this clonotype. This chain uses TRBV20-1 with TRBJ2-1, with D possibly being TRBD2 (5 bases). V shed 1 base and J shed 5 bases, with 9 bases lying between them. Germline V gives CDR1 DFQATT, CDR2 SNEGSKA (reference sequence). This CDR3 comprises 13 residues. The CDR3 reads CSARGLPNNEQFF. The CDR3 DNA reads TGCAGTGCTAGAGGACTACCGAACAATGAGCAGTTCTTC.

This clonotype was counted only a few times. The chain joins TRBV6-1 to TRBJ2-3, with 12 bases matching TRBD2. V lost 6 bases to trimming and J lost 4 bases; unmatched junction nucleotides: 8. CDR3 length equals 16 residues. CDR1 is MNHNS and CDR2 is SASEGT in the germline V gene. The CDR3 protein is CASSPGTSGPPDTQYF. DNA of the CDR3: TGTGCCAGCAGCCCCGGGACTAGCGGGCCCCCAGATACGCAGTATTTT.

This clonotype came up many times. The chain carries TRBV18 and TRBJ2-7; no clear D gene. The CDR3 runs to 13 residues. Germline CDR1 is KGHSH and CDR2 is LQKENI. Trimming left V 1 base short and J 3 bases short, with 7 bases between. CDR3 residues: CASSPQGFYEQYV. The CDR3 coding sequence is TGTGCCAGCTCACCACAGGGTTTCTACGAGCAGTACGTC.

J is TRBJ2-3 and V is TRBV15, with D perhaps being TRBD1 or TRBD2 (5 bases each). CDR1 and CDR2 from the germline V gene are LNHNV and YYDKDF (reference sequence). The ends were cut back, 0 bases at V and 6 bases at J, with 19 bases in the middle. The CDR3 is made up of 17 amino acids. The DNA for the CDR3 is TGTGCCACCAGCAGAGATACGGGGCCTTCGCTCGTGGATACGCAGTATTTT. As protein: CATSRDTGPSLVDTQYF.

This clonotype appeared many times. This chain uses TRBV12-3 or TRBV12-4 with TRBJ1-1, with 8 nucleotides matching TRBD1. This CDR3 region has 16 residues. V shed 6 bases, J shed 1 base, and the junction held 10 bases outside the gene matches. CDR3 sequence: CASRRTGKDSNTEAFF. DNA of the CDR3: TGTGCCAGCAGACGGACAGGGAAAGATTCGAACACTGAAGCTTTCTTT.